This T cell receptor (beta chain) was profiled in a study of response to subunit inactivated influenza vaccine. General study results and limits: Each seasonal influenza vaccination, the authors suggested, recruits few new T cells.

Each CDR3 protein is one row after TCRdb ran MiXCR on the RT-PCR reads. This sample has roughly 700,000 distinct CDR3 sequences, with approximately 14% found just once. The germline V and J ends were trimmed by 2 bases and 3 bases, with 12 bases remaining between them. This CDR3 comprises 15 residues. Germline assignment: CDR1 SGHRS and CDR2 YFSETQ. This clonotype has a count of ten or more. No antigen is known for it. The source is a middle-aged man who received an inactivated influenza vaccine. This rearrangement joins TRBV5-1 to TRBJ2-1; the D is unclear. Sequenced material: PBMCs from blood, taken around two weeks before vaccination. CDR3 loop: CASSFQGGSYNEQFF. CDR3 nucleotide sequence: TGCGCCAGCAGCTTCCAAGGTGGCAGCTACAATGAGCAGTTCTTC.